Below are 19 T cell receptor beta chains sequenced from a single sample in a study of cytotoxic CD8 clonotypes in ibrutinib-treated CLL. Some clones are missing from TCRdb's copy, which holds only in-frame ones; the method was immunoSEQ multiplex PCR. The sample lists a few hundred thousand clones; under 80% were seen once. The specimen comprised PBMCs, sampled after 24 months of ibrutinib treatment. Receptors originate from a human donor with chronic lymphocytic leukemia.

This chain uses TRBV30 with TRBJ1-2, with D possibly matching TRBD1 (5 bases). The CDR3 is made up of 13 amino acids. Germline assignment: CDR1 GTSNPN and CDR2 SVGIG (reference sequence). Deletions cut 6 bases from V and 2 bases from J, with 13 bases between. The CDR3 spells CACFLQENYGYTF. In nucleotides, the CDR3 is TGTGCCTGTTTTCTACAGGAAAACTATGGCTACACCTTC.

The chain is built from TRBV2 and TRBJ2-5; TRBD2 matches at 13 bases. Germline CDR1 reads SNHLY; CDR2 reads FYNNEI. Unmatched junction bases numbered 6, after V lost 7 bases and J lost 4 bases. The CDR3 contains 15 residues. The CDR3 loop is CASTLGLAGAETQYF. The DNA of the CDR3 is TGTGCCAGCACCTTAGGACTAGCGGGAGCAGAGACCCAGTACTTC. Based on the CDR3 plus reference TRBV2 and TRBJ2-5, the full variable domain is EPEVTQTPSHQVTQMGQEVILRCVPISNHLYFYWYRQILGQKVEFLVSFYNNEISEKSEIFDDQFSVERPDGSNFTLKIRSTKLEDSAMYFCASTLGLAGAETQYFGPGTRLLVL.

The chain employs TRBV6-5 and TRBJ1-5; tentative D call: TRBD1 (5 bases). V was pared by 4 bases and J by 11 bases, with 9 bases between. CDR3 size: 11 residues. Germline V gene lookup returns CDR1 MNHEY and CDR2 SVGAGI. The CDR3: CASSSQGAQHF. The CDR3 coding sequence is TGTGCCAGCAGTTCCCAAGGGGCCCAGCATTTT.

The chain is built from TRBV30 and TRBJ2-7; D is ambiguous. The CDR3 consists of 12 residues. V shed 1 base and J shed 5 bases, with 9 bases lying between them. Germline CDR1 and CDR2: GTSNPN and SVGIG (reference sequence). CDR3: CAWSAPVDEQYF. The CDR3 DNA is TGTGCCTGGAGTGCCCCCGTGGACGAGCAGTACTTC.

The chain joins TRBV9 to TRBJ2-7, with D uncertain. The CDR3 runs to 15 residues. Looked up from germline, CDR1 is SGDLS and CDR2 is YYNGEE. Deletions cut 0 bases from V and 3 bases from J, with 13 bases between. The CDR3: CASSVGEDRIYEQYF. The CDR3 DNA is TGTGCCAGCAGCGTAGGTGAGGATCGGATCTACGAGCAGTACTTC.

This sequence joins TRBV19 and TRBJ2-1; TRBD2 is a possible D gene (5 bases). The CDR3 is 15 amino acids. V lost 3 bases and J lost 8, with 17 bases in between. Germline V gives CDR1 LNHDA, CDR2 SQIVND (reference sequence). CDR3 sequence (DNA): TGTGCCAGTAGTATGCGGGCCGATTTAGCGCATGAGCAGTTCTTC. Its protein product is CASSMRADLAHEQFF.

The rearrangement links TRBV30 to TRBJ2-7; D might be TRBD2 (6 bases). This CDR3 contains 14 residues. Germline V lookup: CDR1 GTSNPN, CDR2 SVGIG (reference sequence). Trimming shortened V by 2 bases and J by 2 bases, and 13 bases separated the two germline ends. CDR3 sequence: CAWSTRDSTYEQYF. CDR3 coding DNA: TGTGCCTGGAGTACTCGGGACTCAACCTACGAGCAGTACTTC. Full variable domain (remainder filled in from reference TRBV30 and TRBJ2-7): SQTIHQWPATLVQPVGSPLSLECTVEGTSNPNLYWYRQAAGRGLQLLFYSVGIGQISSEVPQNLSASRPQDRQFILSSKKLLLSDSGFYLCAWSTRDSTYEQYFGPGTRLTVT.

The J gene is TRBJ2-6, the V gene TRBV7-3; no firm D call. This CDR3 is 16 amino acids long. V was pared by 4 bases and J by 1 base, with 11 bases between. From germline, CDR1 is SGHTA and CDR2 FQGTGA. CDR3 nucleotides: TGTGCCAGCAGCTCCCAGCAAGGGTCTGGGGCCAACGTCCTGACTTTC. Its translation: CASSSQQGSGANVLTF. Full variable domain (rest looked up from reference TRBV7-3 and TRBJ2-6): GAGVSQTPSNKVTEKGKYVELRCDPISGHTALYWYRQSLGQGPEFLIYFQGTGAADDSGLPNDRFFAVRPEGSVSTLKIQRTERGDSAVYLCASSSQQGSGANVLTFGAGSRLTVL.

The gene calls are TRBV4-2 and TRBJ1-2; no clear D. CDR1 and CDR2 from the germline V gene are LGHNA and YNFKEQ. V lost 0 bases to trimming and J lost 4 bases, with 21 bases between them. The CDR3 has 18 residues. This chain's CDR3 is CASSQDLMVAGFSYGYTF. Written as DNA, the CDR3 is TGTGCCAGCAGCCAAGATCTGATGGTAGCGGGTTTTTCCTATGGCTACACCTTC.

This rearrangement joins TRBV2 to TRBJ2-7, with D maybe TRBD1 (7 bases). Trimming stripped 11 bases from V and 6 bases from J, with 23 bases between. Per germline, CDR1 SNHLY and CDR2 FYNNEI. CDR3 length equals 14 residues. CDR3 sequence (DNA): TGTGCCGGCCGGGGGCCACAGGGGAAGGGCGAGCAGTACTTC. It yields the protein CAGRGPQGKGEQYF.

This rearrangement joins TRBV7-2 to TRBJ1-2; 9 nucleotides align to TRBD1. The length of the CDR3 is 15 residues. CDR1 and CDR2 from the germline V gene are SGHTA and FQGNSA. The junction had 4 bases not matched to a gene; V was cut back by 5 bases and J by 0 bases. CDR3 DNA: TGTGCCAGCAGCGCGGGACAGGGAGCTAACTATGGCTACACCTTC. This codes for CASSAGQGANYGYTF.

The CDR3 sequence: CASSLLGTSTDTQYF. CDR3 bases: TGTGCCAGCAGCTTGTTGGGAACTAGCACAGATACGCAGTATTTT. This chain joins TRBV5-6 and TRBJ2-3; D unresolved. Germline loops: CDR1 SGHDT, CDR2 YYEEEE. V lost 1 base and J 0 bases, leaving 9 bases between the germline ends. This CDR3 contains 15 residues.

The chain joins TRBV18 to TRBJ2-1, with TRBD1 matching over 9 bases. Trimming at V came to 2 bases and at J to 6 bases, leaving 2 bases not matched to a gene. Germline assignment: CDR1 KGHSH and CDR2 LQKENI. The CDR3 sequence is 14 residues long. In nucleotides, the CDR3 is TGTGCCAGCTCACCAAGGGACAGGGTCAATGAGCAGTTCTTC. It translates to CASSPRDRVNEQFF.

The chain couples TRBV25-1 to TRBJ1-2, with TRBD1 matching over 7 bases. The CDR3 extends over 15 amino acids. J lost 2 bases, V lost 2 bases, and 5 bases had no gene match. CDR1 and CDR2 (germline): MGHDK, SYGVNS. Written as DNA, the CDR3 is TGTGCCAGCAGTGAACTCACGACAGGGAACTATGGCTACACCTTC. Translated: CASSELTTGNYGYTF.

The genes are TRBV5-1 and TRBJ1-2; D is ambiguous. Germline lookup yields CDR1 SGHRS and CDR2 YFSETQ. This CDR3 is built from 13 residues. The V end lost 5 bases, the J end lost 6 bases, and 14 bases lay between the germline ends. The CDR3 spells CASRLKMVDGYTF. The CDR3 nucleotides are TGCGCCAGCAGGTTGAAAATGGTGGATGGCTACACCTTC.

The V call is TRBV5-4, the J call TRBJ2-5, with TRBD2 matching 8 bases. There are 13 residues in the CDR3. The V and J ends lost 6 bases and 4 bases, in that order; junction bases with no gene match: 5. CDR1 SGHNT and CDR2 YYREEE come from the germline V gene (reference sequence). Written as DNA, the CDR3 is TGTGCCAGCACCCCCGGGGGGGGAGAGACCCAGTACTTC. It encodes CASTPGGGETQYF.

This sequence joins TRBV11-2 and TRBJ1-5; the D is unclear. The V gene's germline CDR1 is SGHAT and CDR2 FQNNGV. Trimming took 2 bases from V and 0 from J, leaving 5 bases between them. CDR3 size: 14 residues. DNA of the CDR3: TGTGCCAGCAGCTTAAGTGATAGCAATCAGCCCCAGCATTTT. Its protein is CASSLSDSNQPQHF.

A remark on this clone: At one of its ends the junction is not consistent with the germline gene, which may arise from a read error. The chain links TRBV7-7 to TRBJ2-1, with a tentative D call TRBD2 (6 bases). Germline V gene sequence: CDR1 SSHAT, CDR2 FNYEAQ (reference sequence). The CDR3 runs to 15 residues. The CDR3 DNA follows: TGTGCTAGCAGCTTAGCTATGGGAGGAGGGAATGAGCAGTTCTTC. Its protein is CASSLAMGGGNEQFF.

This clone was counted a single time. Since a much larger clone is just one base distant, this may be a read error. CDR3 loop: CAISLGGNQPQHF. DNA for the CDR3: TGTGCCATCAGTTTAGGGGGCAATCAGCCCCAGCATTTT. The V gene is TRBV10-3, the J gene TRBJ1-5, with D perhaps TRBD1 (5 bases). This CDR3 has 13 amino acids. Germline CDR1 reads ENHRY; CDR2 reads SYGVKD. Trimming left V 5 bases short and J 2 bases short, with 7 bases between.